This T cell receptor (beta chain) was found in a study of T cells in Graves' hyperthyroidism and ophthalmopathy. About the study: Peripheral blood samples were taken at initial diagnosis, prior to any treatment.

Uncontrolled infection, other autoimmune disease, pregnancy or lactation barred patients from enrollment. Trimming stripped 4 bases from V and 3 bases from J, with 14 bases between. Germline CDR1 SNHLY, CDR2 FYNNEI. CDR3 size: 15 residues. What was amplified from RNA transcripts were TCR beta CDR3 regions. HTBI primers were employed in a first-round RT-PCR of the TCR CDR3. TCRdb recomputed calls from the multiplex PCR reads with MiXCR, one row per CDR3 protein. The data hold around 500,000 distinct CDR3 sequences, with approximately 14% observed a single time. This clonotype was detected many times. Sequencing was done on a sample of blood. This chain connects TRBV2 to TRBJ2-3, with a possible D match to TRBD2 (5 bases). The receptor was derived from a young woman with Graves' hyperthyroidism. CDR3 loop: CASSVDPTGTDTQYF. DNA of the CDR3: TGTGCCAGCAGTGTCGACCCCACGGGGACAGATACGCAGTATTTT.